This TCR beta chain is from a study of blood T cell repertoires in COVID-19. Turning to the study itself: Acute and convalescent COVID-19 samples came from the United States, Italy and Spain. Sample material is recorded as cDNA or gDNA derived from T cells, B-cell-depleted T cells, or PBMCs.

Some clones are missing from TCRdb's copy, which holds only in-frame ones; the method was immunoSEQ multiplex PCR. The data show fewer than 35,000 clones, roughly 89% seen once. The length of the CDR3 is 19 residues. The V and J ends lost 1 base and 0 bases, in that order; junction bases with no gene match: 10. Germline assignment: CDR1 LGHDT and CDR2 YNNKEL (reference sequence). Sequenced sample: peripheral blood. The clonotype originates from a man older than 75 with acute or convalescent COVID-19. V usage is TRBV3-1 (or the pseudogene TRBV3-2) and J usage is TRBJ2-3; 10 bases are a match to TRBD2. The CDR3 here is CASSQVRTSGTTSTDTQYF. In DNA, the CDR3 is TGTGCCAGCAGCCAAGTCAGAACTAGCGGGACAACTAGCACAGATACGCAGTATTTT.